This T cell receptor beta chain was obtained from a study of T cells after yellow fever vaccination. The wider study: Preparation used SMART-Seq v4 Ultra Low Input for the low-cell-number fractions. General study findings and limits: Researchers noted that a small share of clonotypes showed up in both CD4 and CD8 compartments. FACS-sorted repertoires could contain abundant clonotypes contaminating from the bulk population.

From germline, CDR1 is SNHLY and CDR2 FYNNEI. V dropped 3 bases and J dropped 2 bases, with 7 bases sitting between them. The CDR3 has 13 residues. Details on this clonotype: Its matching antigen is unknown.

TCRdb fed the 5' RACE reads into MiXCR, producing one record per CDR3 protein. The sample holds some 420,000 distinct CDR3 sequences, under 20% seen once. The chain combines TRBV2 with TRBJ2-5; D is undetermined. The sequence was obtained from a man aged 18 to 30 who received the YFV17D yellow fever vaccine. The sample consisted of PBMCs, taken before the yellow fever booster vaccination. This chain's CDR3 is CASSDPGQETQYF. The CDR3 region has the DNA TGTGCCAGCAGTGATCCCGGACAAGAGACCCAGTACTTC.